A selection of T cell receptor beta chains follows, all from one sample in a study of cytomegalovirus exposure and HLA in healthy donors. The protocol was immunoSEQ multiplex PCR, while the TCRdb copy is restricted to in-frame clones and leaves out a portion. The sample records around 150,000 clones, 63% being singletons. The material sequenced was PBMCs. Receptors were obtained from a woman aged 60-75 years in good health and CMV-seropositive. Both conserved end residues are part of each CDR3.

j_gene | v_gene | CDR3aa
TRBJ1-1 | TRBV7-3 | CASSLSQNTEAFF
TRBJ2-7 | TRBV7-8 | CASSLVRSHEQYF
TRBJ1-4 | TRBV5-1 | CASSLGRTNEKLFF
TRBJ1-4 | TRBV19 | CASSPQGASHNEKLFF
TRBJ2-7 | TRBV11-2 | CASSLDRDEQYF
TRBJ2-7 | TRBV5-1 | CASSYLTSGIAGEQYF
TRBJ2-3 | TRBV7-3 | CASSTRGRGSTDTQYF
TRBJ2-3 | TRBV28 | CASSPAKGAVYTDTQYF
TRBJ1-2 | TRBV27 | CASSPSTGGYYGYTF
TRBJ2-2 | TRBV28 | CASIRNRGQNPGELFF
TRBJ1-1 | TRBV10-3 | CAISERTGGTEAFF
TRBJ1-1 | TRBV25-1 | CASSGTMGGVNTEAFF
TRBJ2-3 | TRBV7-2 | CASSLGSPDTDTQYF
TRBJ1-1 | TRBV6-4 | CASKEAGLATEAFF
TRBJ2-5 | TRBV6-5 | CASRNGRQGPETQYF
TRBJ2-1 | TRBV27 | CASSLNTGVTLYNEQFF
TRBJ1-5 | TRBV9 | CASSEGQGSNQPQHF
TRBJ2-7 | TRBV18 | CASSPGTGGGEQYF